The clone carrying this T cell receptor beta chain has more than one count but fewer than ten. No antigen is known for it. This sample stems from a study of CD8 T cells in ankylosing spondylitis. With V trimmed by 6 bases and J by 1 base, 6 bases remained unmatched. Germline V gene sequence: CDR1 MNHNS, CDR2 SASEGT. The CDR3 loop spans 15 amino acids. It was by quantitative 5'-RACE with molecular barcodes that TCR beta libraries were made. TCRdb reprocessed the 5' RACE reads with MiXCR, giving one entry per CDR3 protein. The table records approximately 290,000 distinct CDR3 sequences, around 20% of them present only once. General study points: The clones that were linked to disease were reported to be significantly enriched in matched synovial fluid samples from ankylosing spondylitis patients. Among TCR beta sequences, a motif of under ten highly homologous variants appeared characteristic of ankylosing spondylitis blood. Prior work had noted some motif variants in reactive arthritis blood and synovial fluid.

Material: blood, either unsorted or a sorted T cell fraction (not recorded which). The chain couples TRBV6-1 to TRBJ2-5; 9 bases line up with TRBD1. The source of this sequence is a female donor with ankylosing spondylitis or in good health (not recorded which). CDR3 in DNA: TGTGCCAGCAGCGACAGACAGGGGGGCCAAGAGACCCAGTACTTC. Protein sequence: CASSDRQGGQETQYF.